Following are 19 T cell receptor beta chains from one sample sequenced in a study of blood T cells in healthy people across ages. Through a sample-barcoded 5' primer and a J-beta primer mix, a second PCR was run for 7 to 11 cycles. TCRdb reprocessed the 5' RACE reads with MiXCR, giving one entry per CDR3 protein. Among roughly 800,000 distinct CDR3 sequences listed, about 62% were seen once. The sequencing input was blood. The source is a man younger than 40 in good health.

This chain joins TRBV6-6 and TRBJ2-1, with D uncertain. The CDR3 is 16 amino acids. V lost 8 bases and J lost 10, with 27 bases in between. Germline loops: CDR1 MNHNY, CDR2 SVGAGI (reference sequence). The DNA for the CDR3 is TGTGCCAGCCTTTCCTACAGAGGCGCAGGTATCTACGAGCAGTTCTTC. Encoded protein: CASLSYRGAGIYEQFF.

The chain carries TRBV5-1 and TRBJ2-1; 10 bases are a match to TRBD2. V shed 4 bases, J shed 5 bases, and the junction held 9 bases outside the gene matches. This CDR3 comprises 16 residues. The germline gives CDR1 SGHRS, CDR2 YFSETQ. The CDR3, as DNA: TGCGCCAGCAGCGTCATCCTAGCGGGAGCGAACAATGAGCAGTTCTTC. Its translation is CASSVILAGANNEQFF.

This clonotype has a single count. This chain joins TRBV20-1 and TRBJ2-1; D tentatively fits TRBD1 or TRBD2 (6 bases each). V was clipped by 6 bases and J by 8 bases, with 20 bases between them. Germline V gene data show CDR1 as DFQATT and CDR2 as SNEGSKA (reference sequence). CDR3 length: 14 amino acids. The CDR3 reads CSARGQGDNDEQFF. In DNA form, the CDR3 reads TGCAGTGCCCGGGGGCAGGGCGATAACGATGAGCAGTTCTTC.

The genes are TRBV7-2 and TRBJ1-6; 12 positions agree with TRBD1. Germline lookup yields CDR1 SGHTA and CDR2 FQGNSA. The CDR3 totals 15 residues. With V trimmed by 4 bases and J by 9 bases, 4 bases remained unmatched. This chain's CDR3 is CASSWRDRGPSPLHF. For the CDR3, the DNA is TGTGCCAGCAGCTGGAGGGACAGGGGGCCTTCACCCCTCCACTTT.

Ten or more counts support this clonotype. The chain recombines TRBV20-1 with TRBJ2-7; 7 positions match TRBD1. Losses at the gene ends were 3 bases for V and 0 bases for J; bases not matched to a gene: 8. Germline V gives CDR1 DFQATT, CDR2 SNEGSKA (reference sequence). This CDR3 contains 15 residues. For the CDR3, the DNA is TGCAGTGCTAGTAACATCGGGACAGCCTCCTACGAGCAGTACTTC. Protein product: CSASNIGTASYEQYF.

In this sample, this clonotype turned up a few times. CDR3 sequence: CASSLAGWSGYEQYF. CDR3 nucleotides: TGTGCCAGCAGCTTAGCCGGCTGGAGCGGCTACGAGCAGTACTTC. The rearrangement uses TRBV7-2 and TRBJ2-7; a weak D match, TRBD2 (5 bases). Trimming stripped 0 bases from V and 3 bases from J, with 12 bases between. The CDR3 is 15 residues long. Germline assignment: CDR1 SGHTA and CDR2 FQGNSA.

This clonotype appeared a few times. This chain joins TRBV5-1 and TRBJ2-1, with TRBD2 matching over 11 bases. This CDR3 spans 17 amino acids. With V trimmed by 0 bases and J by 2 bases, 4 bases remained unmatched. The germline V gene encodes CDR1 SGHRS and CDR2 YFSETQ. DNA for the CDR3: TGCGCCAGCAGCTTGGCCGCTAGCGGGGGGACCTACAATGAGCAGTTCTTC. This codes for CASSLAASGGTYNEQFF.

This clonotype has more than one count but fewer than ten. The chain carries TRBV29-1 and TRBJ2-5; the match to TRBD1 covers 8 bases. V trimming: 3 bases; J trimming: 5 bases; junction bases outside the gene matches: 5. The CDR3 spans 13 residues. Looked up from germline, CDR1 is SQVTM and CDR2 is ANQGSEA. CDR3 amino acids: CSVDRGPLETQYF. CDR3 bases: TGCAGCGTTGACAGGGGGCCGTTGGAGACCCAGTACTTC.

This chain uses TRBV6-6 with TRBJ1-1, with D perhaps TRBD1 (6 bases). The length of the CDR3 is 15 residues. V lost 6 bases to trimming and J lost 1 base, with 15 bases between them. The V gene's germline CDR1 is MNHNY and CDR2 SVGAGI (reference sequence). CDR3 DNA sequence: TGTGCCAGCAGAATTAACAGGGCGGCGAACACTGAAGCTTTCTTT. Protein: CASRINRAANTEAFF.

The chain is built from TRBV4-3 and TRBJ1-1, with a tentative D call TRBD1 (6 bases). The CDR3 covers 14 residues. V was clipped by 2 bases and J by 7 bases, with 14 bases between them. In germline, CDR1 is LGHNA, CDR2 YSLEER. CDR3 residues: CASSQHRDVLEAFF. The DNA of the CDR3 is TGCGCCAGCAGCCAACACAGGGACGTCCTTGAAGCTTTCTTT.

This rearrangement joins TRBV7-2 to TRBJ1-2; 7 nucleotides line up with TRBD1. Germline V gene sequence: CDR1 SGHTA, CDR2 FQGNSA. V was clipped by 3 bases and J by 4 bases; unmatched bases: 8. The CDR3 spans 15 residues. The CDR3 here is CASSFSGDSRYGYTF. DNA of the CDR3: TGTGCCAGCAGCTTCTCCGGGGACAGCCGCTATGGCTACACCTTC.

The V and J genes are TRBV12-3 or TRBV12-4 and TRBJ2-5; D is uncertain. The CDR3 loop spans 15 amino acids. Trimming removed 6 bases at V and 2 bases at J, with 16 bases between. The CDR3 nucleotides read TGTGCCAGCAGCCCCTACCAGACAAGTCAAGAGACCCAGTACTTC. Translating it yields CASSPYQTSQETQYF.

The count of this clonotype is one. The gene calls are TRBV7-9 and TRBJ1-2, with TRBD1 matching over 10 bases. Losses at the gene ends were 1 base for V and 4 bases for J; bases not matched to a gene: 6. This CDR3 has 16 amino acids. Looked up from germline, CDR1 is SEHNR and CDR2 is FQNEAQ (reference sequence). The CDR3 sequence: CASSLGSGTGAYGYTF. The CDR3 DNA reads TGTGCCAGCAGCTTAGGCTCCGGGACAGGGGCCTATGGCTACACCTTC.

The rearrangement links TRBV27 to TRBJ2-1; either TRBD1 or TRBD2 may supply D (6 bases each). The CDR3 is 17 residues long. CDR1 MNHEY and CDR2 SMNVEV come from the germline V gene (reference sequence). Trimming stripped 5 bases from V and 2 bases from J, with 19 bases between. CDR3 amino acids: CASSPTPHGGAYNEQFF. In DNA form, the CDR3 reads TGTGCCAGCAGTCCAACCCCCCACGGGGGCGCCTACAATGAGCAGTTCTTC.

This sequence joins TRBV29-1 and TRBJ2-3, with 11 bases fitting TRBD2. Germline CDR1 SQVTM, CDR2 ANQGSEA. CDR3 length equals 14 residues. V was pared by 6 bases and J by 1 base, with 3 bases of the junction left unmatched. The CDR3 spells CSVGGLAGTDTQYF. The CDR3 bases are TGCAGCGTCGGGGGACTAGCGGGCACAGATACGCAGTATTTT.

The CDR3 sequence: CASSYGGNQPQHF. CDR3 coding DNA: TGTGCCAGCAGTTACGGAGGGAATCAGCCCCAGCATTTT. The rearrangement uses TRBV6-5 and TRBJ1-5; no clear D. Trimming removed 2 bases from V and 4 bases from J, with 6 bases in between. CDR1 is MNHEY and CDR2 is SVGAGI in the germline V gene. The CDR3 contains 13 residues.

J is TRBJ2-4 and V is TRBV30, with D perhaps being TRBD1 or TRBD2 (5 bases each). The CDR3 runs 13 residues. V was trimmed by 4 bases and J by 9 bases, leaving 16 bases between them. Germline CDR1 GTSNPN, CDR2 SVGIG (reference sequence). Here the CDR3 reads CAWTGTDTGIQYF. Here the CDR3 DNA reads TGTGCCTGGACCGGGACGGACACGGGCATTCAGTACTTC.

The chain links TRBV20-1 to TRBJ2-5; 14 positions match TRBD2. The CDR3 totals 16 residues. Germline loops: CDR1 DFQATT, CDR2 SNEGSKA (reference sequence). V lost 1 base to trimming and J lost 7 bases; unmatched junction nucleotides: 8. CDR3 amino acids: CSARVDPGLAGVTQYF. In DNA, the CDR3 is TGCAGTGCTAGAGTAGACCCGGGACTAGCGGGGGTGACCCAGTACTTC.

The chain employs TRBV29-1 and TRBJ1-2; D not certain. The CDR3 consists of 11 residues. Trimming left V 7 bases short and J 12 bases short, with 18 bases between. In germline, CDR1 is SQVTM, CDR2 ANQGSEA. CDR3 loop: CSAKGGQENTF. In DNA, the CDR3 is TGCAGCGCCAAAGGAGGCCAGGAGAACACCTTC. Variable domain in full (rest from reference TRBV29-1 and TRBJ1-2): SAVISQKPSRDICQRGTSLTIQCQVDSQVTMMFWYRQQPGQSLTLIATANQGSEATYESGFVIDKFPISRPNLTFSTLTVSNMSPEDSSIYLCSAKGGQENTFGSGTRLTVV.